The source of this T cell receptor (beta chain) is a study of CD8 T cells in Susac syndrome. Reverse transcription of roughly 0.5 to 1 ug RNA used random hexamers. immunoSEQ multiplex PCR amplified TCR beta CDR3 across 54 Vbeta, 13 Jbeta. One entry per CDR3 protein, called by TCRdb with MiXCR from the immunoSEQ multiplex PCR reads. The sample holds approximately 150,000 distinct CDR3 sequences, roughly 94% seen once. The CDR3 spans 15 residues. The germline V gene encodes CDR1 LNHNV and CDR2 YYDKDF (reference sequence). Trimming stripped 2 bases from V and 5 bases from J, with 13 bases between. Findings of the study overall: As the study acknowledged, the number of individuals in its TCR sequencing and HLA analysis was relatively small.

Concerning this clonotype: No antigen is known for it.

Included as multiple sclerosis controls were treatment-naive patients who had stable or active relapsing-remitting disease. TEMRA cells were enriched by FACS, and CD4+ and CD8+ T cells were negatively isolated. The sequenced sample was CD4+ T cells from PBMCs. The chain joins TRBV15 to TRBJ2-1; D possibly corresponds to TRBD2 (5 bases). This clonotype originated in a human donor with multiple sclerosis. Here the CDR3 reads CATSRRHPGNNEQFF. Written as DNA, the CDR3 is TGTGCCACCAGCAGACGGCACCCGGGAAACAATGAGCAGTTCTTC.